Listed below are T cell receptor beta chains from one sample, sequenced in a study of human T cells and chemical hapten exposure. From the RACE reads, TCRdb called clonotypes with MiXCR, one entry per CDR3 protein. Of some 94,000 distinct CDR3 sequences detected, around 12% appear once; the ten largest clones hold approximately 2%. The source was whole blood, collected in connection with sensitization to the hapten diphenylcyclopropenone (DPC). These receptor sequences come from a woman aged 40-49 years with alopecia areata. Some clones in this sample may be carry-over from other donors' samples. Both conserved end residues are part of each CDR3.

TRBV28 | CAESGITMDGYTF
TRBV5-8 | CASSLYWRDGEKLFF
TRBV28 | CASRGRLYEQYF
TRBV3-1 | CASSQVAWRDFSSSTDTQYF
TRBV7-9 | CASSPFDPNTEAFF
TRBV28 | CASRGAGGSNEQFF
TRBV29-1 | CSVGRGFGGSNEQFF
TRBV14 | CASSRAFATNEKLFF
TRBV19 | CASSINPFGTDTQYF
TRBV6-2/TRBV6-3 | CASFPGVGAKNIQYF
TRBV20-1 | CSASTDTQYF
TRBV28 | CASHLEGRDEKLFF
TRBV5-1 | CASSLQPGPLYNEQFF
TRBV7-2 | CASSHSGANVLTF
TRBV19 | CASRLAGEVYEQYF
TRBV28 | CASSVYGRGGNQPQHF
TRBV18 | CASSPPYGDEQYF
TRBV20-1 | CSARYPRGTEAFF
TRBV5-1 | CASSTDFGTANTQYF
TRBV7-2 | CASSPSWADTQYF
TRBV7-9 | CASSLARSRYSQGYQETQYF
TRBV28 | CASRPTLGEKLFF
TRBV4-1 | CASSPTVNPYEQYF
TRBV7-9 | CATHGRTGELFF
TRBV7-6 | CASSLETGGSGAYEQYF
TRBV12-3/TRBV12-4 | CASRSPGGASKNIQYF
TRBV14 | CASSRDSSSYEQYF